Sequencing of this TCR beta chain was carried out in a study of PD-1 blockade in classical Hodgkin lymphoma. This table comes from immunoSEQ multiplex PCR, and its TCRdb copy is limited to in-frame clones, with some not included. The sample comprises about 23,000 clones, around 87% of which are singletons, and around 25% rests with the top ten. Time point defined: cycle 4 day 1 (C4D1), after 5 to 7 weeks of nivolumab. All patients relapsed after autologous stem cell transplantation, and brentuximab vedotin exposure varied. The CDR3 covers 14 residues. The germline gives CDR1 LGHNA, CDR2 YNFKEQ. V lost 0 bases and J lost 5, with 10 bases in between.

This chain connects TRBV4-2 to TRBJ1-2; D gene unclear. The sequence was collected from a human donor with classical Hodgkin lymphoma. The source material was peripheral blood mononuclear cells (PBMCs), sampled before the fourth cycle of nivolumab. The CDR3 coding sequence is TGTGCCAGCAGCCAAGATGCGCAGGCGTATGGCTACACCTTC. This sequence encodes CASSQDAQAYGYTF.